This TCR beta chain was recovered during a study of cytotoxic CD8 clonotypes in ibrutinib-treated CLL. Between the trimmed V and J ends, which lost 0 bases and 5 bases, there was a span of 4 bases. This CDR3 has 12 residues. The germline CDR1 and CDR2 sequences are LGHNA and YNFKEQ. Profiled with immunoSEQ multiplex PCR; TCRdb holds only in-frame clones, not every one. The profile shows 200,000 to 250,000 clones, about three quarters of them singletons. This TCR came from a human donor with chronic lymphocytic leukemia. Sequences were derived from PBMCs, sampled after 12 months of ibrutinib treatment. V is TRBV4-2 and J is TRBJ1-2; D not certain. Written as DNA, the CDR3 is TGTGCCAGCAGCCAAGAGAGATATGGCTACACCTTC. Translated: CASSQERYGYTF.